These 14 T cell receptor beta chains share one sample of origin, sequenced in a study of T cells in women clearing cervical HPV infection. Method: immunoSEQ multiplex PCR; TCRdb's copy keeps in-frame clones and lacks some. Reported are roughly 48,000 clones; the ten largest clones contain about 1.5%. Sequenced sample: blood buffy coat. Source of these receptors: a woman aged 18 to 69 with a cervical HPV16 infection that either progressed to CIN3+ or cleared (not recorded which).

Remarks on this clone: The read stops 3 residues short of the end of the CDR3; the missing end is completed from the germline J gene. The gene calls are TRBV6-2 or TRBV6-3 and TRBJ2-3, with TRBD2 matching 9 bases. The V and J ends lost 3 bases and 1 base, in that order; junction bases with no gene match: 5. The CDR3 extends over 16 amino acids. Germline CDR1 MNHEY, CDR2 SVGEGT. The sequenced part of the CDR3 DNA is TGTGCCAGCAGTTATTTTCGACTAGCGGGCACAGATACG. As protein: CASSYFRLAGTDT. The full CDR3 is CASSYFRLAGTDTQYF.

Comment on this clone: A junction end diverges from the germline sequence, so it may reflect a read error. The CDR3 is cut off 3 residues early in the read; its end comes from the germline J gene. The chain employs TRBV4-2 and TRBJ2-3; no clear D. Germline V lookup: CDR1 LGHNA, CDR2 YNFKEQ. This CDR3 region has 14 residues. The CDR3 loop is CASSQEPRADTQYF. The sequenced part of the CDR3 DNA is TGCGCCAGCAGCCAAGAACCCCGGGCAGATACG.

This chain's CDR3 is CASRPQGAYEQYF. The CDR3 bases that were read are TGTGCCAGCAGGCCACAGGGGGCCTACGAG. The V and J genes are TRBV28 and TRBJ2-7; TRBD1 aligns across 8 bases. The read finishes 3 residues shy of the CDR3 end, and the germline J gene is used to complete it. CDR1 is MDHEN, CDR2 SYDVKM, per germline. V gave up 6 bases and J gave up 2 bases; unmatched junction bases: 3. The CDR3 is 13 amino acids.

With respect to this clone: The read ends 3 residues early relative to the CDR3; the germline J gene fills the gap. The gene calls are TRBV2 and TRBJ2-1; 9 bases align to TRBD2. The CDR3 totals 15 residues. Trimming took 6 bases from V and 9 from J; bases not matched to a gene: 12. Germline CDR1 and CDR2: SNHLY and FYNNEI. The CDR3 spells CASSYGTSNEGEQFF. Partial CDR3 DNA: TGTGCCAGCAGCTATGGGACTAGCAATGAGGGTGAG.

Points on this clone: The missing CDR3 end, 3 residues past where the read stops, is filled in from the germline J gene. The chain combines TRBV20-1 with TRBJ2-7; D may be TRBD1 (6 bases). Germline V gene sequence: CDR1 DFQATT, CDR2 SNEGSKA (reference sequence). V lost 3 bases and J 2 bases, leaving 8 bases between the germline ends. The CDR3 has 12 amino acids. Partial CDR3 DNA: TGCAGTGCTAGGGACAGACCCTACGAG. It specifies CSARDRPYE. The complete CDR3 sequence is CSARDRPYEQYF.

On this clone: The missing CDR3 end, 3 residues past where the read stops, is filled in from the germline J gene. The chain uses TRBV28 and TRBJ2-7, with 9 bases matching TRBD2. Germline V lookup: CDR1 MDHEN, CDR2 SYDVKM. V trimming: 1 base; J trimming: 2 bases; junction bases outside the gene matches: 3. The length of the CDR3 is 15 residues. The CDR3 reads CASSLYASGTYEQYF. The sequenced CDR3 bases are TGTGCCAGCAGTTTATATGCTAGCGGGACCTACGAG. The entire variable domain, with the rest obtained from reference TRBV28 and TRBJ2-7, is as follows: DVKVTQSSRYLVKRTGEKVFLECVQDMDHENMFWYRQDPGLGLRLIYFSYDVKMKEKGDIPEGYSVSREKKERFSLILESASTNQTSMYLCASSLYASGTYEQYFGPGTRLTVT.

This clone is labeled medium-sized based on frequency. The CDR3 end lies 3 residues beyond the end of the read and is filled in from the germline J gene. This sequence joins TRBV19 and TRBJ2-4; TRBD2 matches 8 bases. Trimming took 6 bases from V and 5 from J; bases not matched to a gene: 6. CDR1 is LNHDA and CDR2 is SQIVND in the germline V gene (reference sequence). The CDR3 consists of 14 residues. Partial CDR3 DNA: TGTGCCAGTAGCCGGGGGGGGTTCCAAAACATT. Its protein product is CASSRGGFQNI. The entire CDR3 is CASSRGGFQNIQYF.

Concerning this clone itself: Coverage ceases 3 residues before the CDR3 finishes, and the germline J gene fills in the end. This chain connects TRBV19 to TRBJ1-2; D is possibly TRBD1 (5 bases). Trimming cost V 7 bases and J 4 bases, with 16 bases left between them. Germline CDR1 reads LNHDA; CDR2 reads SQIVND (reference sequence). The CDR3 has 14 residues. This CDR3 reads CASTPPGTGYGYTF. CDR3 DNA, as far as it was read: TGTGCCAGTACCCCCCCGGGGACTGGCTATGGC.

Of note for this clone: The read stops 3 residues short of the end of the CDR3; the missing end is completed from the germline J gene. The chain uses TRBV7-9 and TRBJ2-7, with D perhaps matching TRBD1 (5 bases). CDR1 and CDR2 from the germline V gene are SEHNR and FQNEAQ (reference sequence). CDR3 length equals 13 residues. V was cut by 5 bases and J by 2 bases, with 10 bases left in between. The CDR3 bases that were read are TGTGCCAGCAGCCCCAGGGTACCCTACGAG. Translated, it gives CASSPRVPYE. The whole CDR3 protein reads CASSPRVPYEQYF.

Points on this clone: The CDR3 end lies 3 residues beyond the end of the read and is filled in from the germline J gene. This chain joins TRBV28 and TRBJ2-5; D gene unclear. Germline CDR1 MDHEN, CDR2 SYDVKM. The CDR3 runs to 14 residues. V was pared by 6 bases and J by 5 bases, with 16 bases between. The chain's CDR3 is CASRPYFDSETQYF. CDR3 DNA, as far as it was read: TGTGCCAGCAGGCCCTACTTTGATTCGGAGACC.

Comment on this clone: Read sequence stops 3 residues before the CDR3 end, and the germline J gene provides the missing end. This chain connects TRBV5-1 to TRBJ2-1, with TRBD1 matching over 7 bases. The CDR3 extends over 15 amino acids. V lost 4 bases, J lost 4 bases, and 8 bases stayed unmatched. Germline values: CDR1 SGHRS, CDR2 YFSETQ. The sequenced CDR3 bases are TGCGCCAGCAGCAAGGACAGGCCCCGATACAATGAG. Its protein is CASSKDRPRYNE. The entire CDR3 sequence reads CASSKDRPRYNEQFF.

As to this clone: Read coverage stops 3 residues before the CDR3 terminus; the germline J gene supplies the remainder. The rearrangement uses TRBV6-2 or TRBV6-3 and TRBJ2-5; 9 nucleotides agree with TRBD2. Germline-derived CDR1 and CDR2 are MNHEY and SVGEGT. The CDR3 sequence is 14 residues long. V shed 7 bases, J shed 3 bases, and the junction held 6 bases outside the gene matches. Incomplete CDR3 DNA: TGTGCCAGCAACCGACTAGCGGTTAAAGAGACC. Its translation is CASNRLAVKET. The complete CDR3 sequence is CASNRLAVKETQYF.

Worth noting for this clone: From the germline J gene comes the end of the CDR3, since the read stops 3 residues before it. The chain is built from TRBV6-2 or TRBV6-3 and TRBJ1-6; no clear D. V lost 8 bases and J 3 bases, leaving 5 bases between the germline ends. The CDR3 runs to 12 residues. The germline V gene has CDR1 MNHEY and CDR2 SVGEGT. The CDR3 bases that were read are TGTGCCAGCTCTATCTATAATTCACCC. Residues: CASSIYNSP. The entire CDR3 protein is CASSIYNSPLHF.

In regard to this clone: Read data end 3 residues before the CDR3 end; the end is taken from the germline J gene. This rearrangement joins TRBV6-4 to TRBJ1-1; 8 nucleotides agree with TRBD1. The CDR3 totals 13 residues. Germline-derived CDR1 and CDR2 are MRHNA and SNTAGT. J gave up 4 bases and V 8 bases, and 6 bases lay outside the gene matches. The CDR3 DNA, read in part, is TGTGCCAGCTCTCGGGACAGGAGCACTGAA. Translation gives CASSRDRSTE. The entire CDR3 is CASSRDRSTEAFF.